The following is a T cell receptor (beta chain) sequence with its context. As yet, its antigen is unknown. CDR1 is MNHEY, CDR2 SVGAGI, per germline. V was cut by 7 bases and J by 6 bases, with 10 bases left in between. CDR3 size: 11 residues. Cells stained for CD3, CD4, CD8, CD45RA, CD27 and viability were sorted into four CD45RA/CD27 subsets. These data are taken from a study of naive and memory T cell subsets. General study results and limits: Naive repertoires, especially CD8, held a few larger clonotypes, possibly memory cells re-expressing CD45RA. Expression changes during T cell differentiation may affect RNA-based TCR counts.

Both TRBC1 and TRBC2 were covered by a beta constant-region primer of two equimolar oligonucleotides. Four rounds of PCR amplified the ligated cDNA using nested alpha and beta constant-region primers plus SP2. TCRdb analysed the UMI-ligation and nested PCR reads with MiXCR anew, one entry per CDR3 protein. The data show 120,000 to 150,000 distinct CDR3 sequences, about 20% seen once. This sequence joins TRBV6-5 and TRBJ2-7, with D possibly being TRBD1 or TRBD2 (7 bases each). The receptor comes from a human donor in good health. Sequences were obtained from naive CD8+ T cells from blood. The CDR3 region has the DNA TGTGCCAGCATCAGGGGGGGCGAGCAGTACTTC. Protein product: CASIRGGEQYF.